The 27 T cell receptor beta chains given below trace back to one sample, sequenced in a study of blood T cell repertoires in COVID-19. Method: immunoSEQ multiplex PCR; TCRdb's copy keeps in-frame clones and lacks some. The data contain 120,000 or so clones, more than 75% of them singletons. The sequencing sample was made of peripheral blood. The receptors come from a human donor in a cohort sampled during active COVID-19.

The chain has TRBV4-1 and TRBJ1-4; TRBD1 matches 7 bases. Trimming took 4 bases from V and 4 from J; bases not matched to a gene: 3. This CDR3 contains 14 residues. Germline CDR1 reads MGHRA; CDR2 reads YSYEKL. As DNA, the CDR3 is TGCGCCAGCAGCCCGACAGGGAATAATGAAAAACTGTTTTTT. It encodes CASSPTGNNEKLFF.

Comments on this clone: Other DNA sequences in the sample encode the same CDR3. V is TRBV5-4 and J is TRBJ2-3; 10 bases line up with TRBD2. Trimming took 2 bases from V and 0 from J; bases not matched to a gene: 0. The CDR3 length is 15 residues. From germline, CDR1 is SGHNT and CDR2 YYREEE (reference sequence). DNA of the CDR3: TGTGCCAGCAGCTTTAGCGGGGGGAGCACAGATACGCAGTATTTT. This encodes CASSFSGGSTDTQYF.

This chain connects TRBV11-2 to TRBJ2-7; a weak D match, TRBD1 (6 bases). Germline V lookup: CDR1 SGHAT, CDR2 FQNNGV. V was pared by 2 bases and J by 0 bases, with 11 bases between. CDR3 length: 15 residues. The CDR3 DNA follows: TGTGCCAGCAGCTTAAGGGGGTTGTACTCCTACGAGCAGTACTTC. This codes for CASSLRGLYSYEQYF.

The rearrangement uses TRBV6-6 and TRBJ1-6, with 8 bases lining up with TRBD1. This CDR3 region has 14 residues. V lost 4 bases and J lost 10; bases outside the gene matches: 6. Looked up from germline, CDR1 is MNHNY and CDR2 is SVGAGI (reference sequence). The CDR3 reads CASSSTGEESPLHF. CDR3 DNA: TGTGCCAGCAGTTCGACAGGGGAGGAATCACCCCTCCACTTT.

The chain carries TRBV15 and TRBJ1-5; D call uncertain. Germline V lookup: CDR1 LNHNV, CDR2 YYDKDF (reference sequence). This CDR3 has 13 residues. V was pared by 0 bases and J by 3 bases, with 3 bases between. CDR3 amino acids: CATSRDINQPQHF. The DNA of the CDR3 is TGTGCCACCAGCAGAGATATCAATCAGCCCCAGCATTTT.

This clone occurred a few times. This chain joins TRBV28 and TRBJ2-5, with TRBD2 identical over 7 bases. The junction had 7 bases not matched to a gene; V was cut back by 3 bases and J by 3 bases. This CDR3 region has 15 residues. Germline values: CDR1 MDHEN, CDR2 SYDVKM. CDR3 loop: CASSFRGREKETQYF. The CDR3 DNA reads TGTGCCAGCAGTTTTAGAGGGCGGGAGAAAGAGACCCAGTACTTC.

The chain carries TRBV2 and TRBJ2-7; 7 bases are a match to TRBD2. Germline CDR1 and CDR2: SNHLY and FYNNEI. The length of the CDR3 is 12 residues. V dropped 10 bases and J dropped 4; count of bases not matched to a gene: 7. The CDR3 sequence: CATTGGSYEQYF. For the CDR3, the DNA is TGTGCCACAACTGGCGGGAGTTACGAGCAGTACTTC.

The gene calls are TRBV3-1 (or the pseudogene TRBV3-2) and TRBJ1-5, with 8 positions matching TRBD1. This CDR3 is built from 15 residues. The V gene end was trimmed by 5 bases and the J gene end by 8 bases; junction bases not matched to a gene: 11. Germline V lookup: CDR1 LGHDT, CDR2 YNNKEL (reference sequence). DNA of the CDR3: TGTGCCAGCAGCGATGGACAGGGCCTATTGGAGCCCCAGCATTTT. It codes for CASSDGQGLLEPQHF.

This chain links TRBV18 with TRBJ2-4, with a possible D match to TRBD2 (5 bases). The germline V and J ends were trimmed by 6 bases and 5 bases, with 14 bases remaining between them. Germline V gene sequence: CDR1 KGHSH, CDR2 LQKENI. This CDR3 is 14 amino acids long. In nucleotides, the CDR3 is TGTGCCAGCTCCCAATCCGGGAAACAAAACATTCAGTACTTC. It translates to CASSQSGKQNIQYF.

The chain employs TRBV7-8 and TRBJ2-2; weak D call: TRBD1 (6 bases). This CDR3 region has 14 residues. From germline, CDR1 is SGHVS and CDR2 FQNEAQ. V lost 6 bases and J 7 bases, leaving 15 bases between the germline ends. The CDR3 nucleotides are TGTGCCAGCAGGGTCACAGGGTATATCGGGGAGCTGTTTTTT. This encodes CASRVTGYIGELFF.

The V and J genes are TRBV7-2 and TRBJ1-2; tentative D call: TRBD1 (6 bases). Trimming pared 8 bases from V and 5 bases from J, leaving 21 bases between. Germline CDR1 reads SGHTA; CDR2 reads FQGNSA. The CDR3 runs to 15 residues. The CDR3 region has the DNA TGTGCCAGCGGGGAGGGGGACCGAACTACGTATGGCTACACCTTC. It codes for CASGEGDRTTYGYTF.

The chain is built from TRBV5-5 and TRBJ2-6; the match to TRBD1 covers 8 bases. This CDR3 spans 17 amino acids. The junction had 8 bases not matched to a gene; V was cut back by 4 bases and J by 2 bases. Germline assignment: CDR1 SGHKS and CDR2 YYEKEE (reference sequence). In DNA form, the CDR3 reads TGTGCCAGCAGCCCGCGGACAGGGAGGCCTGGGGCCAACGTCCTGACTTTC. Encoded protein: CASSPRTGRPGANVLTF.

The chain combines TRBV5-1 with TRBJ1-3, with D tentatively TRBD1 (5 bases). The CDR3 length is 15 residues. The germline CDR1 and CDR2 sequences are SGHRS and YFSETQ. V was shortened by 7 bases and J by 0 bases, with 14 bases between the two germline ends. Written as DNA, the CDR3 is TGCGCCAGCCGTGACAGTATCAGCTCTGGAAACACCATATATTTT. Translating gives CASRDSISSGNTIYF.

This rearrangement joins TRBV13 to TRBJ2-1; TRBD2 aligns across 7 bases. V shed 1 base and J 6 bases; nucleotides not matched to a gene: 6. The length of the CDR3 is 15 residues. CDR1 and CDR2 (germline): PRHDT, FYEKMQ (reference sequence). CDR3 bases: TGTGCCAGCAGCTTAGTTCGCGGGAGAGCCAATGAGCAGTTCTTC. It is translated as CASSLVRGRANEQFF.

The chain couples TRBV11-2 to TRBJ2-1; D is perhaps TRBD2 (5 bases). V lost 4 bases, J lost 4 bases, and 11 bases lay in between. The germline gives CDR1 SGHAT, CDR2 FQNNGV. The CDR3 has 14 residues. The CDR3, as DNA: TGTGCCAGCAGCTCCCTCCGGGGATACAATGAGCAGTTCTTC. Translated: CASSSLRGYNEQFF. The full variable domain, its missing parts supplied by reference TRBV11-2 and TRBJ2-1, is EAGVAQSPRYKIIEKRQSVAFWCNPISGHATLYWYQQILGQGPKLLIQFQNNGVVDDSQLPKDRFSAERLKGVDSTLKIQPAKLEDSAVYLCASSSLRGYNEQFFGPGTRLTVL.

The chain employs TRBV29-1 and TRBJ2-1; 9 bases are a match to TRBD2. Per the germline V gene, CDR1 is SQVTM and CDR2 is ANQGSEA. V was clipped by 6 bases and J by 0 bases; unmatched bases: 6. This CDR3 is 15 amino acids long. In DNA, the CDR3 is TGCAGCGTCACCCCGACTAGCGGCTCCTACAATGAGCAGTTCTTC. Its protein is CSVTPTSGSYNEQFF.

V gene TRBV5-1 combines with J gene TRBJ2-1; D may be TRBD1 (5 bases). The germline V gene encodes CDR1 SGHRS and CDR2 YFSETQ. The CDR3 extends over 15 amino acids. Trimming pared 4 bases from V and 0 bases from J, leaving 11 bases between. The CDR3 DNA reads TGCGCCAGCAGCCCCACCGACAGCTCCTACAATGAGCAGTTCTTC. Translated: CASSPTDSSYNEQFF.

V gene TRBV5-4 combines with J gene TRBJ2-1, with TRBD1 matching 8 bases. J was trimmed by 1 base and V by 7 bases; bases with no gene match: 7. This CDR3 region has 15 residues. Germline CDR1 and CDR2: SGHNT and YYREEE (reference sequence). The CDR3 is CASGLDRGSYNEQFF. The CDR3 DNA follows: TGTGCCAGCGGCCTTGACAGGGGATCCTACAATGAGCAGTTCTTC.

The chain recombines TRBV5-8 with TRBJ2-7, with TRBD2 identical over 8 bases. The V gene end was trimmed by 0 bases and the J gene end by 2 bases; junction bases not matched to a gene: 4. The germline V gene has CDR1 SGHTS and CDR2 YDEGEE. This CDR3 spans 15 amino acids. The CDR3, as DNA: TGTGCCAGCAGCTTGGGTGCGGGAGGAACCTACGAGCAGTACTTC. It is translated as CASSLGAGGTYEQYF.

The chain combines TRBV4-1 with TRBJ2-6; D remains unclear. V was clipped by 4 bases and J by 2 bases, with 6 bases between them. This CDR3 has 14 residues. The germline V gene encodes CDR1 MGHRA and CDR2 YSYEKL. CDR3 protein: CASSLFTGANVLTF. CDR3 sequence (DNA): TGCGCCAGCAGCCTTTTTACTGGGGCCAACGTCCTGACTTTC.

The chain joins TRBV30 to TRBJ1-5; 9 bases are a match to TRBD1. The J segment lost 6 bases and the V segment lost 5 bases, leaving 8 bases of the junction unmatched. CDR3 size: 14 residues. CDR1 and CDR2 from the germline V gene are GTSNPN and SVGIG (reference sequence). The CDR3 nucleotides read TGTGCCTGGGATGAGGGACAGGGAGTTCAGCCCCAGCATTTT. This codes for CAWDEGQGVQPQHF.

This clone was counted a single time. The genes are TRBV7-2 and TRBJ1-2; TRBD1 aligns across 7 bases. V dropped 2 bases and J dropped 8; count of bases not matched to a gene: 5. The CDR3 is made up of 13 amino acids. Germline CDR1 and CDR2: SGHTA and FQGNSA. CDR3 nucleotide sequence: TGTGCCAGCAGCTTAATGACAGGGCGCGGCTACACCTTC. Amino acids: CASSLMTGRGYTF.

The chain is built from TRBV14 and TRBJ1-6; a weak D match, TRBD1 (6 bases). The CDR3 has 20 amino acids. The germline V gene has CDR1 SGHDN and CDR2 FVKESK. Trimming cost V 3 bases and J 4 bases, with 25 bases left between them. CDR3 amino acids: CASSHPRTDPLSRYNSPLHF. The DNA for the CDR3 is TGTGCCAGCAGCCACCCCAGGACAGACCCTCTATCCCGTTATAATTCACCCCTCCACTTT.

The V call is TRBV25-1, the J call TRBJ2-6, with D perhaps TRBD2 (5 bases). The V gene lost 4 bases and the J gene lost 0 bases, with 10 bases spanning the gap. Germline CDR1 reads MGHDK; CDR2 reads SYGVNS. The CDR3 sequence is 16 residues long. The CDR3 DNA follows: TGTGCCAGCAGTGGTCTAGGACTCTCTGGGGCCAACGTCCTGACTTTC. It yields the protein CASSGLGLSGANVLTF.

This rearrangement joins TRBV6-5 to TRBJ1-2, with 9 nucleotides matching TRBD1. The trim removed 3 bases at V and 6 bases at J, leaving 5 bases unmatched. The germline gives CDR1 MNHEY, CDR2 SVGAGI. The CDR3 covers 14 residues. The DNA for the CDR3 is TGTGCCAGCAGTTATACAGGGGGCGCAGATGGCTACACCTTC. Translating gives CASSYTGGADGYTF.

The V gene is TRBV2, the J gene TRBJ1-2; 7 bases agree with TRBD1. CDR3 size: 15 residues. The junction had 8 bases not matched to a gene; V was cut back by 3 bases and J by 4 bases. In germline, CDR1 is SNHLY, CDR2 FYNNEI. The chain's CDR3 is CASSEEGTAPYGYTF. The CDR3 DNA is TGTGCCAGCAGTGAGGAAGGGACAGCCCCCTATGGCTACACCTTC.

The genes are TRBV4-1 and TRBJ2-3, with D uncertain. V lost 1 base and J lost 6, with 8 bases in between. Germline V gene lookup returns CDR1 MGHRA and CDR2 YSYEKL. The CDR3 sequence is 13 residues long. The CDR3 DNA reads as TGCGCCAGCAGCCAAGTTCCCCTCGATACGCAGTATTTT. Translating gives CASSQVPLDTQYF.